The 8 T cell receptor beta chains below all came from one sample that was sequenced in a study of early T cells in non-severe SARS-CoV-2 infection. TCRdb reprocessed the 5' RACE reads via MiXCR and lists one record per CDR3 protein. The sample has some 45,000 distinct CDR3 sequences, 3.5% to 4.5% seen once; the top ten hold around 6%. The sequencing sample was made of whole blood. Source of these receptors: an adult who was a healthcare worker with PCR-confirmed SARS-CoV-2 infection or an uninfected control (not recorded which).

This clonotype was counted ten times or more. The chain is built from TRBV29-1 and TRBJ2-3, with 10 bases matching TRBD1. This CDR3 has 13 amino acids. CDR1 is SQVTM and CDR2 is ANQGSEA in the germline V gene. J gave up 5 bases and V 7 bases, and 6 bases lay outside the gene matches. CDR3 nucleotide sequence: TGCAGCGGAATGACAGGGGGCGGAGATACGCAGTATTTT. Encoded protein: CSGMTGGGDTQYF.

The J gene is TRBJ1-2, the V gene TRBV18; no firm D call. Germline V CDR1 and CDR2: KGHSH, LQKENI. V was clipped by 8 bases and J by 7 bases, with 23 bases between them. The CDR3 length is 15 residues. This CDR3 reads CASQPGDGGYGGYTF. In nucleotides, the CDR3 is TGTGCCAGCCAGCCCGGAGACGGTGGGTATGGTGGCTACACCTTC. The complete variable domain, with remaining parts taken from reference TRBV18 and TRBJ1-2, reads NAGVMQNPRHLVRRRGQEARLRCSPMKGHSHVYWYRQLPEEGLKFMVYLQKENIIDESGMPKERFSAEFPKEGPSILRIQQVVRGDSAAYFCASQPGDGGYGGYTFGSGTRLTVV.

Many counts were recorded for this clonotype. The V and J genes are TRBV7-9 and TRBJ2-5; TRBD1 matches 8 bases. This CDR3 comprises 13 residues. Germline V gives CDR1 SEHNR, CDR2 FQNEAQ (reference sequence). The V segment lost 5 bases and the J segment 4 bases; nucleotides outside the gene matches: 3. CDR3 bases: TGTGCCAGCAGCCCCAGGGGGCCAGAGACCCAGTACTTC. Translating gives CASSPRGPETQYF.

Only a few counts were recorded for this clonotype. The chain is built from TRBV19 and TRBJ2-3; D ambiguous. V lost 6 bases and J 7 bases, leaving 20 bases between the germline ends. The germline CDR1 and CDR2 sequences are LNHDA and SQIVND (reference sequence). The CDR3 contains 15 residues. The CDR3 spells CASRTNPPGPNTQYF. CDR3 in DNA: TGTGCCAGTAGGACCAACCCCCCCGGCCCCAATACGCAGTATTTT.

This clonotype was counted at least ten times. The CDR3 nucleotides are TGTGCCAGTAGAACCGGGGGGGCGAACACCGGGGAGCTGTTTTTT. It specifies CASRTGGANTGELFF. The V gene is TRBV19, the J gene TRBJ2-2; 8 bases are a match to TRBD2. Germline V CDR1 and CDR2: LNHDA, SQIVND (reference sequence). With 6 bases clipped from V and 0 bases from J, the junction kept 3 bases outside the gene matches. The CDR3 is 15 amino acids. Using reference TRBV19 and TRBJ2-2 for the parts outside the CDR3, the full variable domain is DGGITQSPKYLFRKEGQNVTLSCEQNLNHDAMYWYRQDPGQGLRLIYYSQIVNDFQKGDIAEGYSVSREKKESFPLTVTSAQKNPTAFYLCASRTGGANTGELFFGEGSRLTVL.

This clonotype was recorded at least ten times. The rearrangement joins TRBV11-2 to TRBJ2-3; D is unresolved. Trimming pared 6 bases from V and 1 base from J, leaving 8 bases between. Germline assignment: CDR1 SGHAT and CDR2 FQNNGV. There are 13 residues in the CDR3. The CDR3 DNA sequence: TGTGCCAGCAGGTCTAAGGGCACAGATACGCAGTATTTT. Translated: CASRSKGTDTQYF. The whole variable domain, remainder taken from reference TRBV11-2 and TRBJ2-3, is EAGVAQSPRYKIIEKRQSVAFWCNPISGHATLYWYQQILGQGPKLLIQFQNNGVVDDSQLPKDRFSAERLKGVDSTLKIQPAKLEDSAVYLCASRSKGTDTQYFGPGTRLTVL.

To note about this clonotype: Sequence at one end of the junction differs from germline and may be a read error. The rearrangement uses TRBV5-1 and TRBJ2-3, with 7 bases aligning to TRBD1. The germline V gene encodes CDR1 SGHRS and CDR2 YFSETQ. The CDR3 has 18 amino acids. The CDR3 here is CASSESGTEPFGTDAQYF. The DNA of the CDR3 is TGCGCCAGCAGCGAATCCGGGACAGAGCCCTTCGGCACAGATGCGCAGTATTTT.

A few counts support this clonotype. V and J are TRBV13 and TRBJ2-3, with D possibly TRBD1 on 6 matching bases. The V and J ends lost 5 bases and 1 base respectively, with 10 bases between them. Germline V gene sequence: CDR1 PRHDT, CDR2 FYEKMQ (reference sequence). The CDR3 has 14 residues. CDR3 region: CASSIRGGTDTQYF. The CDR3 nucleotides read TGTGCCAGCAGCATCAGGGGTGGCACAGATACGCAGTATTTT.